The rows below give T cell receptor beta chains drawn from one sample of a study of shared clonotypes between healthy human individuals. Profiling relied on immunoSEQ multiplex PCR, and the TCRdb table lists in-frame clones only, not all of them. Here the sample spans over 2,000,000 clones, 93% being singletons. Sample: naive CD8+ T cells from PBMCs. These receptors were obtained from a man in his late teens or twenties in good health. Some clones in this sample may be carry-over from other donors' samples. The CDR3 runs from the conserved cysteine through the conserved F or W. Fields, in order: J gene, V gene, clone size, D gene, CDR3 DNA, CDR3 protein. A D gene is named only where the DNA matches it firmly. Size is stated for part of the rows, as once, few or many counts, or as a class when the clone is expanded.

>TRBJ2-5|TRBV7-7|.|.
TGTGCCAGCTCCTGGAGGGGGCGTGGAGAGACCCAGTACTTC
CASSWRGRGETQYF
>TRBJ2-7|TRBV7-9|.|TRBD2
TGTGCCAGCAGCCAGACTAGCGGGGGCTCCTACGAGCAGTACTTC
CASSQTSGGSYEQYF
>TRBJ2-5|TRBV11-2|once|.
TGTGCCAGCAGCTTAGAGGTCAGGGGCCAAGAGACCCAGTACTTC
CASSLEVRGQETQYF
>TRBJ2-1|TRBV4-1|.|TRBD2
TGCGCCAGCAGGCCCTCTAGCGGGGCCTACAATGAGCAGTTCTTC
CASRPSSGAYNEQFF
>TRBJ2-3|TRBV9|.|TRBD2
TGTGCCAGCAGCCCTAGCGGGAGGGCTGTCTCGGTCACAGATACGCAGTATTTT
CASSPSGRAVSVTDTQYF
>TRBJ2-1|TRBV21-1|.|.
TGTGCCAGCAGCAAAGTACCAGGCAATGAGCAGTTCTTC
CASSKVPGNEQFF
>TRBJ2-5|TRBV11-2|.|.
TGTGCCAGCAGCTTATGGACTCGAAAAGAGACCCAGTACTTC
CASSLWTRKETQYF
>TRBJ1-1|TRBV5-8|.|.
TGTGCCAGCAGCTTCTTGACAGCGGGCACTGAAGCTTTCTTT
CASSFLTAGTEAFF
>TRBJ1-1|TRBV6-5|.|.
TGTGCCAGCAGTTATGAACCGATCGGTACTGAAGCTTTCTTT
CASSYEPIGTEAFF
>TRBJ2-3|TRBV2|.|.
TGTGCCAGCAGCCATTCCGGGACAGGGGGTAGCGGGAGGGCCACAGATACGCAGTATTTT
CASSHSGTGGSGRATDTQYF
>TRBJ1-1|TRBV19|once|.
TGTGCCAGTAGTCGTACGGGCCGTGAAGCTTTCTTT
CASSRTGREAFF
>TRBJ1-2|TRBV5-1|.|.
TGCGCCAGCAGTCCAGAATTAATTAACTATGGCTACACCTTC
CASSPELINYGYTF
>TRBJ2-7|TRBV29-1|once|.
TGCAGCGTTGAAGGCCACAGGTATCCCTACGAGCAGTACTTC
CSVEGHRYPYEQYF
>TRBJ2-1|TRBV4-2|.|.
TGTGCCAGCAGCCTCGGCGGGGCCGCGAATGAGCAGTTCTTC
CASSLGGAANEQFF
>TRBJ2-5|TRBV11-2|.|TRBD2
TGTGCCAGCAGCTTAGTTCGAGCGGGAGGGGGAGAGACCCAGTACTTC
CASSLVRAGGGETQYF
>TRBJ2-7|TRBV27|.|TRBD2
TGTGCCAGCAGTTTACCCGGGGGGTACGAGCAGTACTTC
CASSLPGGYEQYF
>TRBJ2-7|TRBV5-6|.|.
TGTGCCAGCAGCTTGGGACCGACTTACGAGCAGTACTTC
CASSLGPTYEQYF
>TRBJ2-1|TRBV19|.|.
TGTGCCAGTAGTATCCGCTGGGGAGGCAATGAGCAGTTCTTC
CASSIRWGGNEQFF
>TRBJ2-7|TRBV21-1|.|.
TGTGCCAGCAGCAATGAGGGGAGCGGGGCCTACGAGCAGTACTTC
CASSNEGSGAYEQYF
>TRBJ2-7|TRBV19|.|.
TGTGCCAGTAGTACAAAGACAGGAACCTACGAGCAGTACTTC
CASSTKTGTYEQYF
>TRBJ2-2|TRBV7-3|once|TRBD1
TGTGCCAGCAGCTCCTCCGGGACAGGGACGGACGGGGAGCTGTTTTTT
CASSSSGTGTDGELFF
>TRBJ2-5|TRBV6-5|.|.
TGTGCCAGCCTAAATCAAGAGACCCAGTACTTC
CASLNQETQYF
>TRBJ2-7|TRBV27|.|.
TGTGCCAGCAGTTTAGGCGGGAAGGGGGACGAGCAGTACTTC
CASSLGGKGDEQYF
>TRBJ2-5|TRBV7-2|.|.
TGTGCCAGCAGCCAACGGTATGAGGAGACCCAGTACTTC
CASSQRYEETQYF
>TRBJ2-3|TRBV6-1|once|.
TGTGCCAGCAGTGGGCGGAGACGCACAGATACGCAGTATTTT
CASSGRRRTDTQYF
>TRBJ2-1|TRBV19|.|TRBD2
TGTGCCAGTAGTATTATTGCGGGAGGGAACAATGAGCAGTTCTTC
CASSIIAGGNNEQFF
>TRBJ2-3|TRBV19|.|.
TGTGCCAGTAGCAATGGGTGGGGCACAGATACGCAGTATTTT
CASSNGWGTDTQYF
>TRBJ1-1|TRBV2|.|TRBD1
TGTGCCAGCAGTCGCAGAACAGGGGACACTGAAGCTTTCTTT
CASSRRTGDTEAFF
>TRBJ1-1|TRBV29-1|.|.
TGCAGCGCCGAGGGCAGGGTCGGCACTGAAGCTTTCTTT
CSAEGRVGTEAFF
>TRBJ2-7|TRBV19|.|.
TGTGCCAGTAGCGAGACGGAGGAAGACTACGAGCAGTACTTC
CASSETEEDYEQYF